The 13 T cell receptor beta chains below were found in one sample sequenced in a study of shared T cell receptors in the human thymus. Sequencing used immunoSEQ multiplex PCR; TCRdb keeps in-frame clones, though not all of them. The table includes 720,000 or so clones, 70% to 90% detected once. This sample also belongs to another study, concerning human thymus T cells.

Sample: thymocytes. The receptors originated from a girl less than two years old with a congenital heart defect.

J is TRBJ1-1 and V is TRBV10-1, with D unresolved. This CDR3 is 13 amino acids long. CDR1 WNHNN and CDR2 SYGVQD come from the germline V gene (reference sequence). The V end lost 2 bases, the J end lost 3 bases, and 7 bases lay between the germline ends. For the CDR3, the DNA is TGCGCCAGCAGTGAGGAGGGTGACACTGAAGCTTTCTTT. Translation: CASSEEGDTEAFF.

This clone was counted a single time. The CDR3, as DNA: TGTGCCAGCAGTGAAGCGTCGGGCAGGGAACAGCCCCAGCATTTT. This sequence encodes CASSEASGREQPQHF. This chain uses TRBV6-1 with TRBJ1-5, with a weak D call TRBD1 (5 bases). Trimming removed 0 bases from V and 7 bases from J, with 13 bases in between. Germline V CDR1 and CDR2: MNHNS, SASEGT. CDR3 length equals 15 residues.

This rearrangement joins TRBV2 to TRBJ2-2; 14 bases line up with TRBD2. The length of the CDR3 is 15 residues. CDR1 is SNHLY, CDR2 FYNNEI, per germline. Trimming cost V 4 bases and J 5 bases; bases outside gene matches: 0. Here the CDR3 reads CASSGTSGGTGELFF. CDR3 DNA: TGTGCCAGCAGTGGGACTAGCGGGGGGACCGGGGAGCTGTTTTTT.

The chain employs TRBV2 and TRBJ1-2, with 10 positions matching TRBD1. This CDR3 has 14 residues. CDR1 is SNHLY, CDR2 FYNNEI, per germline. V lost 6 bases and J lost 6; bases outside the gene matches: 7. The CDR3 spells CASRDGQGVHGYTF. CDR3 in DNA: TGTGCCAGCAGGGACGGACAGGGGGTTCATGGCTACACCTTC.

The rearrangement links TRBV18 to TRBJ1-2, with D perhaps TRBD1 (6 bases). Germline V gene data show CDR1 as KGHSH and CDR2 as LQKENI. This CDR3 is built from 14 residues. V was shortened by 3 bases and J by 2 bases, with 10 bases between the two germline ends. DNA of the CDR3: TGTGCCAGCTCACCTCCACAGGGAAACTATGGCTACACCTTC. Translation: CASSPPQGNYGYTF.

The rearrangement links TRBV16 to TRBJ2-5, with 9 bases that match TRBD2. The CDR3 spans 16 residues. The germline gives CDR1 KGHSY, CDR2 FQNENV. J was trimmed by 2 bases and V by 0 bases; bases with no gene match: 4. This CDR3 is CASSQSSSGVQETQYF. Written as DNA, the CDR3 is TGTGCCAGCAGCCAATCCTCTAGCGGGGTACAAGAGACCCAGTACTTC.

The sample holds one count of this clone. V is TRBV5-4 and J is TRBJ2-3; TRBD1 matches at 9 bases. V lost 1 base to trimming and J lost 3 bases; unmatched junction nucleotides: 12. The CDR3 loop spans 18 amino acids. Germline V gives CDR1 SGHNT, CDR2 YYREEE (reference sequence). The CDR3 here is CASSLMGTGIQRTDTQYF. CDR3 DNA: TGTGCCAGCAGCTTGATGGGGACAGGGATACAACGAACAGATACGCAGTATTTT.

This clone was counted a few times. The chain recombines TRBV7-2 with TRBJ2-5; D is undetermined. Germline V lookup: CDR1 SGHTA, CDR2 FQGNSA. The CDR3 has 14 residues. Trimming left V 2 bases short and J 1 base short, with 8 bases between. CDR3 nucleotide sequence: TGTGCCAGCAGCTTAATGGGCACCCAAGAGACCCAGTACTTC. The encoded protein is CASSLMGTQETQYF.

The chain carries TRBV13 and TRBJ2-3; D is unresolved. The CDR3 extends over 12 amino acids. Looked up from germline, CDR1 is PRHDT and CDR2 is FYEKMQ (reference sequence). The ends were cut back, 3 bases at V and 4 bases at J, with 5 bases in the middle. As DNA, the CDR3 is TGTGCCAGCAGCTTCCCTGCAGATACGCAGTATTTT. This gives the protein CASSFPADTQYF.

This clone was counted once. This chain uses TRBV6-5 with TRBJ2-4; 13 nucleotides match TRBD2. The CDR3 runs 14 residues. The germline V gene encodes CDR1 MNHEY and CDR2 SVGAGI. J lost 7 bases, V lost 5 bases, and 2 bases had no gene match. CDR3 sequence: CASSQLAGGNIQYF. Written as DNA, the CDR3 is TGTGCCAGCAGTCAACTAGCGGGGGGGAACATTCAGTACTTC.

The V and J genes are TRBV27 and TRBJ1-5; D ambiguous. The CDR3 totals 17 residues. CDR1 and CDR2 from the germline V gene are MNHEY and SMNVEV (reference sequence). V lost 3 bases and J lost 0, with 15 bases in between. DNA of the CDR3: TGTGCCAGCAGTTTCCATCCTGGGAGAAATAGCAATCAGCCCCAGCATTTT. Translation gives CASSFHPGRNSNQPQHF.

The table lists this clone with a count of one. The chain joins TRBV7-2 to TRBJ2-2; TRBD1 might be the D (5 bases). With 3 bases removed from V and 8 bases from J, the gap between germline ends came to 19 bases. This CDR3 region has 16 residues. The germline gives CDR1 SGHTA, CDR2 FQGNSA. In DNA form, the CDR3 reads TGTGCCAGCAGCTTTAGGCAGGGCAGACGAATAGGGGAGCTGTTTTTT. Its translation is CASSFRQGRRIGELFF. The variable domain in full, with the rest retrieved from reference TRBV7-2 and TRBJ2-2, is GAGVSQSPSNKVTEKGKDVELRCDPISGHTALYWYRQSLGQGLEFLIYFQGNSAPDKSGLPSDRFSAERTGGSVSTLTIQRTQQEDSAVYLCASSFRQGRRIGELFFGEGSRLTVL.

The table lists this clone with a count of one. This sequence joins TRBV5-1 and TRBJ1-5; TRBD1 aligns across 8 bases. J gave up 5 bases and V 5 bases, and 6 bases lay outside the gene matches. Germline V gene lookup returns CDR1 SGHRS and CDR2 YFSETQ. CDR3 length: 14 amino acids. Here the CDR3 reads CASSRTGRYQPQHF. In nucleotides, the CDR3 is TGCGCCAGCAGTCGGACAGGGAGATATCAGCCCCAGCATTTT.